The TCR beta chain under discussion was sequenced for a study of blood T cells in healthy people across ages. General study points: As naive T cell percentage varied, TCR beta diversity correlated strongly with it. Measured against age, TCR beta diversity per million T cells decreased in a roughly linear manner.

Concerning this clonotype: As yet, its antigen is unknown.

It was with a sample-barcoded 5' primer and a J-beta primer mix that a second PCR of roughly 7 to 12 cycles was run. With 12 random nucleotides, a template-switch adaptor tagged each individual cDNA molecule. TCRdb ran MiXCR on the 5' RACE reads and lists one entry per CDR3 protein. Of fewer than 750,000 distinct CDR3 sequences in the sample, 40% to 55% are singletons; the top ten hold approximately 25%. Each sample yielded at least 6 million isolated PBMCs. Trimming took 2 bases from V and 4 from J, leaving 9 bases between them. Per germline, CDR1 SGHDT and CDR2 YYEEEE. The CDR3 loop spans 13 amino acids.

This TCR was recovered from a man older than 75 in good health. The specimen was blood. This chain connects TRBV5-6 to TRBJ1-1; tentative D call: TRBD1 (5 bases). DNA for the CDR3: TGTGCCAGCAGCTTTATTGGGGGCACTGAAGCTTTCTTT. Amino acid sequence: CASSFIGGTEAFF.